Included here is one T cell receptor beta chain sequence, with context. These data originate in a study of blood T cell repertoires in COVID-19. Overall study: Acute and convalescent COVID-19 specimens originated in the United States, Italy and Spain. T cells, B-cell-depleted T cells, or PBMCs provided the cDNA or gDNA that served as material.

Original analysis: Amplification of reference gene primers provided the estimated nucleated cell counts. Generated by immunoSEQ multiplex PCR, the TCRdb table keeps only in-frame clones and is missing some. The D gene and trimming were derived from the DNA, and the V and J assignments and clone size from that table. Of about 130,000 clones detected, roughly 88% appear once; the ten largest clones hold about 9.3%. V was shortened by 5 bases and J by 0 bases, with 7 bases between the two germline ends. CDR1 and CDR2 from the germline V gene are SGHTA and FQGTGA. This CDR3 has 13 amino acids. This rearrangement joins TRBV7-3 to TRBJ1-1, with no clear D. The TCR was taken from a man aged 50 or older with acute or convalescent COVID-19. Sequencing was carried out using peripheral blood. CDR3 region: CASSVTVNTEAFF. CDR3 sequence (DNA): TGTGCCAGCAGCGTCACGGTGAACACTGAAGCTTTCTTT.